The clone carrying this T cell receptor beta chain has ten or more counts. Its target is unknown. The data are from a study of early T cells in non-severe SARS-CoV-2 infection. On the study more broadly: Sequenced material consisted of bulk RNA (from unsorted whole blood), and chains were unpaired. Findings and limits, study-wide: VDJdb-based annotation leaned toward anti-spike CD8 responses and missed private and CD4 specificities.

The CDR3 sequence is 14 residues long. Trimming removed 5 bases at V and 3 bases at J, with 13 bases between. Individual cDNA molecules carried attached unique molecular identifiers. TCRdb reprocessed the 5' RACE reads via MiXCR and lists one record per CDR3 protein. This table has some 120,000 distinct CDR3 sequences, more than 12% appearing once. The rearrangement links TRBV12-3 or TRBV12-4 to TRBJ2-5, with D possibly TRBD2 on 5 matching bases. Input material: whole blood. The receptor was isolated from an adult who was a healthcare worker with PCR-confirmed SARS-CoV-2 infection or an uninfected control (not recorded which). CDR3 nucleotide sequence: TGTGCCAGCAGTCCCGGCGGGCAGAAAGAGACCCAGTACTTC. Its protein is CASSPGGQKETQYF.